Below, 6 T cell receptor beta chains from the same sample are listed, as sequenced in a study of blood T cell repertoires in COVID-19. Clones were sequenced by immunoSEQ multiplex PCR, and TCRdb holds only the in-frame ones, with some missing. In the table there are about 99,000 clones, about 91% of which are singletons. Input material: peripheral blood. These TCRs come from a man aged 50 or older with COVID-19, enrolled during active disease.

J is TRBJ2-7 and V is TRBV10-3; TRBD1 matches at 7 bases. Unmatched junction bases numbered 6, after V lost 4 bases and J lost 6 bases. The CDR3 length is 13 residues. Germline V gene sequence: CDR1 ENHRY, CDR2 SYGVKD. The CDR3 loop is CAISGQGLSEQYF. The DNA of the CDR3 is TGTGCCATCAGTGGACAGGGTCTTAGCGAGCAGTACTTC.

The chain has TRBV6-2 or TRBV6-3 and TRBJ1-5; D unresolved. Germline V gene sequence: CDR1 MNHEY, CDR2 SVGEGT. Trimming stripped 6 bases from V and 6 bases from J, with 15 bases between. The length of the CDR3 is 14 residues. CDR3: CASSGDLTGQPQHF. The CDR3 DNA reads TGTGCCAGCAGCGGTGACTTAACGGGTCAGCCCCAGCATTTT.

The V and J genes are TRBV4-1 and TRBJ2-2; tentative D call: TRBD1 (8 bases). The germline V and J ends were trimmed by 2 bases and 10 bases, with 17 bases remaining between them. The CDR3 is made up of 15 amino acids. Germline CDR1 reads MGHRA; CDR2 reads YSYEKL. This CDR3 reads CASSQSVTGGEELFF. CDR3 DNA sequence: TGCGCCAGCAGCCAAAGCGTTACAGGGGGGGAGGAGCTGTTTTTT.

This clone has a handful of counts. This rearrangement joins TRBV6-5 to TRBJ2-7, with 7 bases identical to TRBD2. The V gene's germline CDR1 is MNHEY and CDR2 SVGAGI. The CDR3 extends over 15 amino acids. Trimming removed 2 bases from V and 3 bases from J; junction bases left unmatched: 7. The CDR3 region has the DNA TGTGCCAGCAGTTACGAGGCTAGCGGAAGCTACGAGCAGTACTTC. Encoded protein: CASSYEASGSYEQYF.

The V and J genes are TRBV4-2 and TRBJ1-4; D might be TRBD1 (5 bases). This CDR3 has 14 residues. The ends were cut back, 1 base at V and 5 bases at J, with 8 bases in the middle. The V gene's germline CDR1 is LGHNA and CDR2 YNFKEQ. The CDR3 coding sequence is TGTGCCAGCAGCCAAGGGCAGGGAAATGAAAAACTGTTTTTT. Its translation: CASSQGQGNEKLFF.

The chain uses TRBV7-2 and TRBJ1-1, with 9 bases that match TRBD1. Trimming took 1 base from V and 4 from J; bases not matched to a gene: 4. The CDR3 length is 15 residues. The germline CDR1 and CDR2 sequences are SGHTA and FQGNSA. CDR3 amino acids: CASSLVGQGGTEAFF. In nucleotides, the CDR3 is TGTGCCAGCAGCTTAGTGGGACAGGGCGGCACTGAAGCTTTCTTT.